The clone carrying this T cell receptor beta chain was counted between two and nine times. Germline CDR1 and CDR2: SGHTA and FQGNSA. V shed 3 bases, J shed 6 bases, and the junction held 11 bases outside the gene matches. The CDR3 runs to 16 residues. The authors' processing: How many nucleated cells were present was estimated from reference gene primer amplification. Sequencing was performed with immunoSEQ multiplex PCR; in TCRdb, only in-frame clones are kept and a portion is missing. V and J calls plus clone size are reproduced from that table; the DNA served to infer D and trimming. The profile shows 68,000 or so clones, around 80% of them singletons. These data belong to a study of blood T cell repertoires in COVID-19. Whole-study context: Acute and convalescent COVID-19 samples came from the United States, Italy and Spain. T cells, B-cell-depleted T cells, or PBMCs provided the cDNA or gDNA that served as material.

The V call is TRBV7-2, the J call TRBJ2-1; 7 bases agree with TRBD1. The sample was peripheral blood. The TCR sequence derives from a woman between 45 and 60 years old with acute or convalescent COVID-19. The CDR3 DNA reads as TGTGCCAGCAGCTTCAGCTCCGGGACAGCGAGCAATGAGCAGTTCTTC. Protein: CASSFSSGTASNEQFF.